This T cell receptor beta chain derives from a study of blood T cell repertoires in COVID-19. Study as a whole: Samples of COVID-19 (acute and convalescent) were obtained from the United States, Italy and Spain.

Study processing details: The authors estimated nucleated cell counts from reference gene primer amplification. The method was immunoSEQ multiplex PCR; TCRdb's version includes in-frame clones alone and lacks a portion of them. V, J and clone size derive from that table, while D and trimming were established from the DNA sequence. The top ten clones hold 1.5% to 2% of a sample with 150,000 or so clones, about 87% of them seen once. This CDR3 is 15 amino acids long. V lost 6 bases and J lost 8; bases outside the gene matches: 12. Looked up from germline, CDR1 is LNHDA and CDR2 is SQIVND (reference sequence).

Sequencing was performed on peripheral blood. The receptor was isolated from a woman between 45 and 65 years old with acute or convalescent COVID-19. This chain links TRBV19 with TRBJ1-2; 10 bases are shared with TRBD1. CDR3 amino acids: CASSRTGTGDKGYTF. The CDR3 nucleotides read TGTGCCAGTAGCCGGACGGGGACAGGGGATAAAGGCTACACCTTC.